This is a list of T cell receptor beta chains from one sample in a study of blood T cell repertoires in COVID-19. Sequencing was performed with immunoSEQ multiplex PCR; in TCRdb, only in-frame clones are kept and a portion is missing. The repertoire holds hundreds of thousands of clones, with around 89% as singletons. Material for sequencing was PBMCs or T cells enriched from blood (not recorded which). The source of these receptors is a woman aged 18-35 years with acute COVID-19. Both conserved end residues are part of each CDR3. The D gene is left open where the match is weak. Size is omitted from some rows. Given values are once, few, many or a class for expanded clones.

CDR3nt: TGTGCCTGGAGTGGACACGCGACAGGGGGAAACTATGGCTACACCTTC
CDR3aa: CAWSGHATGGNYGYTF
v_gene: TRBV30
j_gene: TRBJ1-2
d_gene: TRBD1
abundance: once

CDR3nt: TGTGCCACCAGTGATACAGGAAACTATGGCTACACCTTC
CDR3aa: CATSDTGNYGYTF
v_gene: TRBV24-1
j_gene: TRBJ1-2
d_gene: NA
abundance: NA

CDR3nt: TGTGCCACCAGCAGAGGTCGGACAGGGGTTGAAGCTTTCTTT
CDR3aa: CATSRGRTGVEAFF
v_gene: TRBV15
j_gene: TRBJ1-1
d_gene: TRBD1
abundance: NA

CDR3nt: TGCGCCAGCAGCTCGGGACAGACGAACACTGAAGCTTTCTTT
CDR3aa: CASSSGQTNTEAFF
v_gene: TRBV5-1
j_gene: TRBJ1-1
d_gene: TRBD1
abundance: once

CDR3nt: TGTGCCAGCAGTCCCGGGACAGGGGGTATCACTGAAGCTTTCTTT
CDR3aa: CASSPGTGGITEAFF
v_gene: TRBV28
j_gene: TRBJ1-1
d_gene: TRBD1
abundance: NA

CDR3nt: TGTGCCAGCAGTGTTGACTACAGGAGGGAAAACTATGGCTACACCTTC
CDR3aa: CASSVDYRRENYGYTF
v_gene: TRBV2
j_gene: TRBJ1-2
d_gene: NA
abundance: NA

CDR3nt: TGTGCCAGCAGTTATAGCCCGCGGGGGGCTAACTATGGCTACACCTTC
CDR3aa: CASSYSPRGANYGYTF
v_gene: TRBV6-5
j_gene: TRBJ1-2
d_gene: NA
abundance: NA

CDR3nt: TGTGCCAGCAGCTTGCTAGGGACAGGCATGAACACTGAAGCTTTCTTT
CDR3aa: CASSLLGTGMNTEAFF
v_gene: TRBV7-3
j_gene: TRBJ1-1
d_gene: TRBD1
abundance: once

CDR3nt: TGTGCCACCAGCAGAGTGGCTCAGCCCCAGCATTTT
CDR3aa: CATSRVAQPQHF
v_gene: TRBV15
j_gene: TRBJ1-5
d_gene: NA
abundance: once

CDR3nt: TGTGCCAGCAGTTCCGGGACTAGCGAGACCCAGTACTTC
CDR3aa: CASSSGTSETQYF
v_gene: TRBV12-3/TRBV12-4
j_gene: TRBJ2-5
d_gene: TRBD2
abundance: NA

CDR3nt: TGTGCCAGCAGTGAAGGAGGTTCCAGTGGTGAGCAGTACTTC
CDR3aa: CASSEGGSSGEQYF
v_gene: TRBV2
j_gene: TRBJ2-7
d_gene: NA
abundance: NA

CDR3nt: TGTGCCAGCAGCCACGGACAGGGCGACTACGAGCAGTACTTC
CDR3aa: CASSHGQGDYEQYF
v_gene: TRBV14
j_gene: TRBJ2-7
d_gene: TRBD1
abundance: NA

CDR3nt: TGTGCCACCAGCAGGACGGGAAATAATTCACCCCTCCACTTT
CDR3aa: CATSRTGNNSPLHF
v_gene: TRBV15
j_gene: TRBJ1-6
d_gene: NA
abundance: NA

CDR3nt: TGTGCCAGCAGCATCTCCGGGACAGCCCCTGAAGCTTTCTTT
CDR3aa: CASSISGTAPEAFF
v_gene: TRBV7-9
j_gene: TRBJ1-1
d_gene: TRBD1
abundance: few

CDR3nt: TGTGCCAGCAGCCGCCGGACAGGGGGCGAAAGTGAAAAACTGTTTTTT
CDR3aa: CASSRRTGGESEKLFF
v_gene: TRBV3-1/TRBV3-2
j_gene: TRBJ1-4
d_gene: TRBD1
abundance: once

CDR3nt: TGCGCCAGCAGCCAAGATCTGGGACTAGCGGGAGGAGTATACGAGCAGTACTTC
CDR3aa: CASSQDLGLAGGVYEQYF
v_gene: TRBV4-1
j_gene: TRBJ2-7
d_gene: TRBD2
abundance: NA

CDR3nt: TGTGCCAGCAGCTCCGATGGGACTAGGGGCAATGAGCAGTTCTTC
CDR3aa: CASSSDGTRGNEQFF
v_gene: TRBV7-2
j_gene: TRBJ2-1
d_gene: TRBD2
abundance: NA

CDR3nt: TGTGCCAGCAGCCTAGAAGGGGCTGCCTATAATTCACCCCTCCACTTT
CDR3aa: CASSLEGAAYNSPLHF
v_gene: TRBV7-3
j_gene: TRBJ1-6
d_gene: NA
abundance: NA

CDR3nt: TGCGCCAGCAGCTTGGAACGGGGGCAGGGGTTGGCTAGCGGTATACGGCAAGAGACCCAGTACTTC
CDR3aa: CASSLERGQGLASGIRQETQYF
v_gene: TRBV5-1
j_gene: TRBJ2-5
d_gene: NA
abundance: NA

CDR3nt: TGTGCCAGCAGTCAGGGGACTAACTATGGCTACACCTTC
CDR3aa: CASSQGTNYGYTF
v_gene: TRBV12-3/TRBV12-4
j_gene: TRBJ1-2
d_gene: NA
abundance: NA

CDR3nt: TGTGCCAGCACCCCGCCCCGTATGACAGGAGGCTATGGCTACACCTTC
CDR3aa: CASTPPRMTGGYGYTF
v_gene: TRBV28
j_gene: TRBJ1-2
d_gene: NA
abundance: NA

CDR3nt: TGTGCCAGCAGCTTATCCAGGGACTATGGCTACACCTTC
CDR3aa: CASSLSRDYGYTF
v_gene: TRBV5-5
j_gene: TRBJ1-2
d_gene: NA
abundance: NA

CDR3nt: TGTGCCAGCAGCTTGGGGGGAGCGGACAACACTGAAGCTTTCTTT
CDR3aa: CASSLGGADNTEAFF
v_gene: TRBV5-4
j_gene: TRBJ1-1
d_gene: NA
abundance: NA

CDR3nt: TGTGCCAGTAGTTTTCGTGGAAACACCATATATTTT
CDR3aa: CASSFRGNTIYF
v_gene: TRBV19
j_gene: TRBJ1-3
d_gene: NA
abundance: NA

CDR3nt: TGTGCCAGCAGCCTCGGAGGGTCCCTCCGCACTGAAGCTTTCTTT
CDR3aa: CASSLGGSLRTEAFF
v_gene: TRBV28
j_gene: TRBJ1-1
d_gene: NA
abundance: NA

CDR3nt: TGTGCCAGTGGCCGAGCGGGAGGGTCGACAGATACGCAGTATTTT
CDR3aa: CASGRAGGSTDTQYF
v_gene: TRBV19
j_gene: TRBJ2-3
d_gene: TRBD2
abundance: NA

CDR3nt: TGTGCCAGCAGGTTAGCGGGGCCCCAAGAGACCCAGTACTTC
CDR3aa: CASRLAGPQETQYF
v_gene: TRBV6-5
j_gene: TRBJ2-5
d_gene: TRBD2
abundance: few

CDR3nt: TGTGCCAGCAGCTTAGATAGCAGGGGTGCGGACTACACCTTC
CDR3aa: CASSLDSRGADYTF
v_gene: TRBV7-9
j_gene: TRBJ1-2
d_gene: NA
abundance: NA

CDR3nt: TGTGCCAGCAGCCGTAAAGACAGCTATAATTCACCCCTCCACTTT
CDR3aa: CASSRKDSYNSPLHF
v_gene: TRBV3-1/TRBV3-2
j_gene: TRBJ1-6
d_gene: NA
abundance: NA

CDR3nt: TGTGCCACTGGCGGATTATACGAGCAGTACTTC
CDR3aa: CATGGLYEQYF
v_gene: TRBV6-5
j_gene: TRBJ2-7
d_gene: NA
abundance: NA

CDR3nt: TGTGCCAGCACCGAGACAGGGAATCAGCCCCAGCATTTT
CDR3aa: CASTETGNQPQHF
v_gene: TRBV6-6
j_gene: TRBJ1-5
d_gene: TRBD1
abundance: NA

CDR3nt: TGTGCCAGCAGCCAATCTGTTGGACAGGGAAATGGCTACACCTTC
CDR3aa: CASSQSVGQGNGYTF
v_gene: TRBV4-2
j_gene: TRBJ1-2
d_gene: TRBD1
abundance: NA

CDR3nt: TGTGCCAGCAGTTACCGGTCGACAGGTCGGGGTCCTGAAGCTTTCTTT
CDR3aa: CASSYRSTGRGPEAFF
v_gene: TRBV6-5
j_gene: TRBJ1-1
d_gene: NA
abundance: once

CDR3nt: TGTGCCAGCAGTTCTCTAGATGCGGGGGTCTATGAGCAGTTCTTC
CDR3aa: CASSSLDAGVYEQFF
v_gene: TRBV6-6
j_gene: TRBJ2-1
d_gene: TRBD2
abundance: few

CDR3nt: TGCGCCAGCAGCTTCGGGACAGCCTACGAGCAGTACTTC
CDR3aa: CASSFGTAYEQYF
v_gene: TRBV5-1
j_gene: TRBJ2-7
d_gene: TRBD1
abundance: NA

CDR3nt: TGTGCCAGCAGCCCCAGGGGACAGGGAGGCAAAAACATTCAGTACTTC
CDR3aa: CASSPRGQGGKNIQYF
v_gene: TRBV7-9
j_gene: TRBJ2-4
d_gene: TRBD1
abundance: NA

CDR3nt: TGTGCCACCAGTCACAGGGGGCTGGGTCAGCCCCAGCATTTT
CDR3aa: CATSHRGLGQPQHF
v_gene: TRBV24-1
j_gene: TRBJ1-5
d_gene: TRBD1
abundance: NA

CDR3nt: TGCGCCAGCAGCCAAAAGGGACTAGCGGGAGGGGATACGCAGTATTTT
CDR3aa: CASSQKGLAGGDTQYF
v_gene: TRBV4-1
j_gene: TRBJ2-3
d_gene: TRBD2
abundance: NA

CDR3nt: TGCAGCGTTGTCCTTAGACAGGGAGATCAGCCCCAGCATTTT
CDR3aa: CSVVLRQGDQPQHF
v_gene: TRBV29-1
j_gene: TRBJ1-5
d_gene: TRBD1
abundance: NA

CDR3nt: TGTGCCAGCAGTATAACAGTAAACACTGAAGCTTTCTTT
CDR3aa: CASSITVNTEAFF
v_gene: TRBV27
j_gene: TRBJ1-1
d_gene: NA
abundance: NA

CDR3nt: TGTGCCAGCAGGACAGGGGCCGGGACAGGGTGGGGCTACACCTTC
CDR3aa: CASRTGAGTGWGYTF
v_gene: TRBV28
j_gene: TRBJ1-2
d_gene: TRBD1
abundance: NA

CDR3nt: TGTGCCAGCAGCCCACAGGGACAGGGGGGCCATTCACCCCTCCACTTT
CDR3aa: CASSPQGQGGHSPLHF
v_gene: TRBV5-5
j_gene: TRBJ1-6
d_gene: TRBD1
abundance: few